This paragraph covers one T cell receptor (beta chain) sequence. Unmatched junction bases numbered 4, after V lost 0 bases and J lost 9 bases. The CDR3 loop spans 14 amino acids. Looked up from germline, CDR1 is SGHRS and CDR2 is YFSETQ. These data are taken from a study of blood T cell repertoires in COVID-19. Sequenced by immunoSEQ multiplex PCR; TCRdb stores in-frame clones only, minus some. This table has 45,000 to 55,000 clones, around 91% appearing once. The V call is TRBV5-1, the J call TRBJ2-1; 9 bases match TRBD1. The TCR comes from a human donor in a cohort sampled during active COVID-19. The source material was peripheral blood. CDR3 nucleotides: TGCGCCAGCAGCTTGGGTCCGACAGGGGGTGAGCAGTTCTTC. Amino acid sequence: CASSLGPTGGEQFF.